Listed here are 26 T cell receptor beta chains from one sample, sequenced in a study of T-cell reconstitution after alpha-beta-depleted transplantation in children. It was with unique molecular identifiers that the TCRbeta library was prepared. TCRdb reprocessed the PCR reads with MiXCR, giving one entry per CDR3 protein. The data contain 580,000 or so distinct CDR3 sequences, about 23% of them singletons. Here the sequenced sample was PBMCs, mostly from graft donor cells, taken 360 days after TCRalphabeta/CD19-depleted stem cell transplant. All receptors come from a boy under two years old who had a stem cell transplant for acute myeloid leukemia, so the T cells may come from the graft donor.

V gene TRBV29-1 combines with J gene TRBJ1-1; 7 bases agree with TRBD1. CDR1 and CDR2 (germline): SQVTM, ANQGSEA. This CDR3 has 14 residues. The CDR3 sequence is CSGWYRGLNTEAFF. CDR3 DNA: TGCAGTGGATGGTACAGGGGACTGAACACTGAAGCTTTCTTT.

CDR3 region: CASSYIRTGDGYGYTF. CDR3 sequence (DNA): TGTGCCAGCAGTTACATCCGGACAGGGGATGGTTATGGCTACACCTTC. The chain links TRBV6-5 to TRBJ1-2, with 9 bases identical to TRBD1. CDR3 length: 16 residues. With 2 bases clipped from V and 5 bases from J, the junction kept 9 bases outside the gene matches. Germline CDR1 reads MNHEY; CDR2 reads SVGAGI.

This clonotype showed up many times. The chain uses TRBV29-1 and TRBJ1-1, with D uncertain. V lost 4 bases to trimming and J lost 1 base, with 10 bases between them. The V gene's germline CDR1 is SQVTM and CDR2 ANQGSEA. The CDR3 totals 13 residues. Here the CDR3 reads CSVVSERNTEAFF. The CDR3 DNA reads TGCAGCGTTGTATCAGAAAGGAACACTGAAGCTTTCTTT.

In nucleotides, the CDR3 is TGCGCCAGCAGCTCCGGGACAGGGGACGGCTACGAGCAGTACTTC. This sequence encodes CASSSGTGDGYEQYF. The rearrangement joins TRBV5-1 to TRBJ2-7; 10 bases align to TRBD1. The ends lost 3 bases at V and 3 bases at J; junction bases unmatched: 6. From germline, CDR1 is SGHRS and CDR2 YFSETQ. The CDR3 has 15 amino acids.

This rearrangement joins TRBV4-3 to TRBJ2-1; 7 nucleotides agree with TRBD2. CDR1 is LGHNA and CDR2 is YSLEER in the germline V gene. This CDR3 spans 15 amino acids. V dropped 0 bases and J dropped 4; count of bases not matched to a gene: 3. In nucleotides, the CDR3 is TGCGCCAGCAGCCAAGATGAGCGGGGTTACAATGAGCAGTTCTTC. This translates into CASSQDERGYNEQFF.

The V gene is TRBV15, the J gene TRBJ2-5; TRBD1 matches 8 bases. Per the germline V gene, CDR1 is LNHNV and CDR2 is YYDKDF (reference sequence). The length of the CDR3 is 16 residues. J gave up 4 bases and V 0 bases, and 7 bases lay outside the gene matches. CDR3 DNA: TGTGCCACCAGCAGAGATTACGGCCAGGGGGCAGAGACCCAGTACTTC. It yields the protein CATSRDYGQGAETQYF.

There are many counts of this clonotype. CDR3 coding DNA: TGCAGTGCCACGACAGGGGGCGTCCCTGAAGCTTTCTTT. Encoded protein: CSATTGGVPEAFF. The rearrangement uses TRBV20-1 and TRBJ1-1; TRBD1 matches 10 bases. CDR3 length: 13 residues. Looked up from germline, CDR1 is DFQATT and CDR2 is SNEGSKA (reference sequence). V was pared by 6 bases and J by 6 bases, with 7 bases of the junction left unmatched.

This sequence joins TRBV12-3 or TRBV12-4 and TRBJ1-6; no firm D call. This CDR3 contains 13 residues. V lost 5 bases and J 11 bases, leaving 13 bases between the germline ends. As DNA, the CDR3 is TGTGCCAGCAGTCCTGAGGCCGGGACACCCCTCCACTTT. It translates to CASSPEAGTPLHF.

This clonotype was seen at least ten times. V is TRBV29-1 and J is TRBJ1-5; 7 bases line up with TRBD1. Per germline, CDR1 SQVTM and CDR2 ANQGSEA. The CDR3 totals 12 residues. Trimming at V came to 4 bases and at J to 7 bases, leaving 4 bases not matched to a gene. Here the CDR3 reads CSVGQGGQPQHF. CDR3 DNA sequence: TGCAGCGTTGGACAGGGTGGGCAGCCCCAGCATTTT.

This clonotype was counted ten times or more. This chain links TRBV12-3 or TRBV12-4 with TRBJ2-7, with 7 bases that match TRBD1. The V gene end was trimmed by 6 bases and the J gene end by 3 bases; junction bases not matched to a gene: 8. The CDR3 is 14 residues long. CDR3 in amino acids: CASSPQGYNYEQYF. CDR3 coding DNA: TGTGCCAGCAGCCCACAGGGGTACAACTACGAGCAGTACTTC.

The rearrangement uses TRBV20-1 and TRBJ2-4; the D gene is possibly TRBD2 (6 bases). Trimming cost V 6 bases and J 4 bases, with 13 bases left between them. CDR1 and CDR2 (germline): DFQATT, SNEGSKA (reference sequence). CDR3 length: 13 amino acids. The DNA for the CDR3 is TGCAGTGCCCTGTGGGACTCGAAAAACATTCAGTACTTC. Translating gives CSALWDSKNIQYF.

Many counts were recorded for this clonotype. The V gene is TRBV2, the J gene TRBJ2-7; weak D call: TRBD2 (5 bases). This CDR3 has 15 amino acids. V gave up 1 base and J gave up 6 bases, with 16 bases separating them. The germline V gene has CDR1 SNHLY and CDR2 FYNNEI. CDR3 amino acids: CASSEGTSFPGEQYF. The CDR3 DNA reads as TGTGCCAGCAGTGAAGGGACTTCTTTTCCGGGCGAGCAGTACTTC.

The DNA for the CDR3 is TGCGCCAGCGTTTGGGGACCTTCGAACACCGGGGAGCTGTTTTTT. Protein product: CASVWGPSNTGELFF. V and J are TRBV5-1 and TRBJ2-2; D could derive from TRBD1 or TRBD2 (5 bases each). Germline CDR1 reads SGHRS; CDR2 reads YFSETQ. The CDR3 has 15 amino acids. V was pared by 7 bases and J by 0 bases, with 13 bases between.

This clonotype has ten or more counts. The rearrangement uses TRBV5-1 and TRBJ2-3; TRBD1 aligns across 9 bases. The CDR3 spans 15 residues. With V trimmed by 6 bases and J by 4 bases, 9 bases remained unmatched. The germline CDR1 and CDR2 sequences are SGHRS and YFSETQ. The CDR3 region has the DNA TGCGCCAGCACCCCCGACAGGGGGGGATCAGATACGCAGTATTTT. Encoded protein: CASTPDRGGSDTQYF. Full variable domain (missing parts from reference TRBV5-1 and TRBJ2-3): KAGVTQTPRYLIKTRGQQVTLSCSPISGHRSVSWYQQTPGQGLQFLFEYFSETQRNKGNFPGRFSGRQFSNSRSEMNVSTLELGDSALYLCASTPDRGGSDTQYFGPGTRLTVL.

The CDR3 DNA follows: TGTGCCAGCAGCCTGACCGGACAGGGAACCAAAAACATTCAGTACTTC. Encoded protein: CASSLTGQGTKNIQYF. This chain uses TRBV7-9 with TRBJ2-4; 8 nucleotides match TRBD1. The CDR3 is made up of 16 amino acids. The J segment lost 2 bases and the V segment lost 5 bases, leaving 8 bases of the junction unmatched. Germline-derived CDR1 and CDR2 are SEHNR and FQNEAQ (reference sequence).

The chain joins TRBV6-1 to TRBJ2-1; 7 bases match TRBD2. The trim removed 6 bases at V and 4 bases at J, leaving 3 bases unmatched. Germline V gives CDR1 MNHNS, CDR2 SASEGT. CDR3 length: 13 amino acids. CDR3 loop: CASRPGGYNEQFF. The DNA for the CDR3 is TGTGCCAGCAGGCCGGGAGGATACAATGAGCAGTTCTTC.

This chain connects TRBV6-1 to TRBJ1-2; 7 bases line up with TRBD1. The J segment lost 4 bases and the V segment lost 8 bases, leaving 7 bases of the junction unmatched. The CDR3 contains 13 residues. CDR1 and CDR2 from the germline V gene are MNHNS and SASEGT. The CDR3 region has the DNA TGTGCCAGCTACAGGGGTTATGGCTATGGCTACACCTTC. Translation: CASYRGYGYGYTF.

V and J are TRBV20-1 and TRBJ2-7, with D possibly TRBD2 on 6 matching bases. There are 14 residues in the CDR3. Between the trimmed V and J ends, which lost 2 bases and 5 bases, there was a span of 16 bases. Germline V gene data show CDR1 as DFQATT and CDR2 as SNEGSKA (reference sequence). The CDR3 nucleotides are TGCAGTGCTAGAAGGAGGGCAGGAGGCCACGAGCAGTACTTC. Translating gives CSARRRAGGHEQYF.

The CDR3 protein is CAIRQGVVNEQFF. The CDR3 nucleotides are TGTGCCATCCGACAGGGGGTGGTGAATGAGCAGTTCTTC. This chain connects TRBV28 to TRBJ2-1; TRBD1 matches at 9 bases. There are 13 residues in the CDR3. V gave up 10 bases and J gave up 7 bases; unmatched junction bases: 8. From germline, CDR1 is MDHEN and CDR2 SYDVKM.

At least ten counts were recorded for this clonotype. The V and J genes are TRBV20-1 and TRBJ2-1, with 10 bases that match TRBD2. Germline CDR1 is DFQATT and CDR2 is SNEGSKA (reference sequence). The V segment lost 5 bases and the J segment 4 bases; nucleotides outside the gene matches: 5. The CDR3 covers 14 residues. CDR3 coding DNA: TGCAGTGCTCAGCGGGGGGGAAATTACAATGAGCAGTTCTTC. Translating it yields CSAQRGGNYNEQFF.

This clonotype showed up just a few times. The chain combines TRBV3-1 with TRBJ2-4; TRBD1 aligns across 8 bases. This CDR3 has 14 amino acids. V shed 4 bases, J shed 6 bases, and the junction held 5 bases outside the gene matches. Germline V lookup: CDR1 LGHDT, CDR2 YNNKEL (reference sequence). The CDR3 nucleotides are TGTGCCAGCAGCCCGCCAGGGGGCTTAAACATTCAGTACTTC. The encoded protein is CASSPPGGLNIQYF.

This clonotype was seen many times. The chain employs TRBV12-3 or TRBV12-4 and TRBJ1-2; the D gene is possibly TRBD1 (6 bases). This CDR3 has 14 amino acids. With 4 bases removed from V and 5 bases from J, the gap between germline ends came to 14 bases. The CDR3 DNA follows: TGTGCCAGCAGTTCAGGGGTCTCTCCGTATGGCTACACCTTC. Translation gives CASSSGVSPYGYTF.

V is TRBV29-1 and J is TRBJ1-1; D gene unclear. The CDR3 loop spans 11 amino acids. CDR1 is SQVTM, CDR2 ANQGSEA, per germline. Trimming took off 7 bases at V and 0 bases at J, with 6 bases between the two ends. This CDR3 reads CSGVVNTEAFF. CDR3 nucleotide sequence: TGCAGCGGTGTGGTGAACACTGAAGCTTTCTTT.

The V and J genes are TRBV5-1 and TRBJ1-6; D is possibly TRBD1 (6 bases). The CDR3 has 17 residues. V lost 1 base to trimming and J lost 0 bases, with 11 bases between them. Germline CDR1 SGHRS, CDR2 YFSETQ. CDR3 amino acids: CASSLTGQSSYNSPLHF. As DNA, the CDR3 is TGCGCCAGCAGCTTGACCGGACAGAGCTCCTATAATTCACCCCTCCACTTT.

In regard to this clonotype: This may come from a read error, since a much larger clone is one base off. This chain uses TRBV29-1 with TRBJ2-1; tentatively, D is TRBD1 (6 bases). Germline lookup yields CDR1 SQVTM and CDR2 ANQGSEA. The CDR3 has 12 residues. V lost 5 bases to trimming and J lost 3 bases, with 8 bases between them. CDR3 DNA sequence: TGCAGCGTTTGGGACATCTACAATGAGCAGTTCTTC. Its translation: CSVWDIYNEQFF.

This clonotype has only a few counts. The gene calls are TRBV6-9 and TRBJ1-5; D remains ambiguous. V lost 6 bases and J 0 bases, leaving 12 bases between the germline ends. The CDR3 length is 15 residues. In germline, CDR1 is MNHGY, CDR2 SVAAGI. CDR3 in DNA: TGTGCCAGCAGATTGGGCGGCAATAGCAATCAGCCCCAGCATTTT. Its protein is CASRLGGNSNQPQHF.